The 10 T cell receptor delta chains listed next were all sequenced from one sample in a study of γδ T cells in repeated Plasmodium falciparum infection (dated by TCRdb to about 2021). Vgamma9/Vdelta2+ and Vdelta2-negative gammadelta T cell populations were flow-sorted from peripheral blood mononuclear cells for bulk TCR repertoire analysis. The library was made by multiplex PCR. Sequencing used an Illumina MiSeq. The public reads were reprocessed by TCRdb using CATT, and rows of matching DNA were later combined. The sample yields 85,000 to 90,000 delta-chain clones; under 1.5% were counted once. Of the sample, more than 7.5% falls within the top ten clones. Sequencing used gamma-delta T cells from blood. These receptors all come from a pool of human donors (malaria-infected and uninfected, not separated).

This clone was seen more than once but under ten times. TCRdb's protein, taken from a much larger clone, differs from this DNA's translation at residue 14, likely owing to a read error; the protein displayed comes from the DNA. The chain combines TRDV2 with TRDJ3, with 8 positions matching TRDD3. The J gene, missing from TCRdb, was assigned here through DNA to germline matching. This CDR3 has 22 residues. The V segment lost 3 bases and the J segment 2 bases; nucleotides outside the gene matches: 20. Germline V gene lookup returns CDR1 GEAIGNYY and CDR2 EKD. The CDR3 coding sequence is TGTGCCTGTGACTCCGGCGCGTTTACTGGGGGCCCGAGCACCTGGGACACCCGACAGATGTTTTTC. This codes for CACDSGAFTGGPSTWDTRQMFF.

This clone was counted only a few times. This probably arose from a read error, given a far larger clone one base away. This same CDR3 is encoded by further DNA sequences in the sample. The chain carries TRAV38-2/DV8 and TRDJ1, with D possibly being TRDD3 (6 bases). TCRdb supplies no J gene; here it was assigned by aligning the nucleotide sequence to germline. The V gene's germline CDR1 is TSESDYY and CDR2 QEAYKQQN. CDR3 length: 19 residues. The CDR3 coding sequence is TGTGCTTATAGCGTCTTCGCCCCTGGCAGGGGGACCAGCACCGACAAACTCATCTTT. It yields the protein CAYSVFAPGRGTSTDKLIF.

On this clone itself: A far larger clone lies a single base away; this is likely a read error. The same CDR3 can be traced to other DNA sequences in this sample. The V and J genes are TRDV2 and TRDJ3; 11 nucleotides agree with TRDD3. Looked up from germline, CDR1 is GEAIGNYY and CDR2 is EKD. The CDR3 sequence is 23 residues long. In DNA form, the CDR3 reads TGTGCCTGTGACACCGTGGACCTGGGGGATACTTTTGTGGGCTCCTGGGACACCCGGCAGATGTTTTTC. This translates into CACDTVDLGDTFVGSWDTRQMFF.

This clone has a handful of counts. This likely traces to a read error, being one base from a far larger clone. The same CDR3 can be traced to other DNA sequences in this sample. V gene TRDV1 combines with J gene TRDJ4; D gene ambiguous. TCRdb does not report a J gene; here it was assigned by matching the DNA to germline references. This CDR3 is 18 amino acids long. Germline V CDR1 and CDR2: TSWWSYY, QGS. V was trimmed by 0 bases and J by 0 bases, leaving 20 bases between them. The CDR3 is CALGELFRVAPPARPLIF. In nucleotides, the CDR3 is TGTGCTCTTGGGGAACTATTCCGAGTAGCACCTCCAGCCAGACCCCTGATCTTT.

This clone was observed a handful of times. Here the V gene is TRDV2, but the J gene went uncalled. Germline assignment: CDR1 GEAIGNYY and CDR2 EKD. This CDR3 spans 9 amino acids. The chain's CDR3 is CACDGPLTF. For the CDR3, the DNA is TGTGCCTGTGACGGCCCCTTGACCTTC.

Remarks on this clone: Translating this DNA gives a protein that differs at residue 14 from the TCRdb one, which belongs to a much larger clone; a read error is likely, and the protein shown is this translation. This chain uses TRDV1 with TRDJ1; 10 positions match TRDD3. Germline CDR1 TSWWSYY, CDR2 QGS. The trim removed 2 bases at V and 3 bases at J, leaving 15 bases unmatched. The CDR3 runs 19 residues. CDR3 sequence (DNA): TGTGCTCTTGGGGAAATGCACGTTAGGGGGATACGGTACGCCGATAAACTCATCTTT. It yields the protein CALGEMHVRGIRYADKLIF.

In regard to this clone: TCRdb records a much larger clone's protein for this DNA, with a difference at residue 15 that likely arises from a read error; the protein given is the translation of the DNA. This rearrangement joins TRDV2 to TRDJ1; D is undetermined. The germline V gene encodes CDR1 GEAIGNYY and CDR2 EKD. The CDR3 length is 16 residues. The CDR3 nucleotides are TGTGCCTGTGACACAGGCGAGGGACCCACCACCGATAAACTCACCTTT. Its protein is CACDTGEGPTTDKLTF.

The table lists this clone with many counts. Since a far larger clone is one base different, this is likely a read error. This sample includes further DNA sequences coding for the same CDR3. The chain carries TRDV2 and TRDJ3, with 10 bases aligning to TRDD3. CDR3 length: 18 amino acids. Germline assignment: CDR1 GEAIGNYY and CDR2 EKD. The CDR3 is CACDTIGGYSWDTRQMFF. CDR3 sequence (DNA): TGTGCCTGTGACACTATTGGGGGATACTCCTGGGACACCCGGCAGATGTTTTTC.

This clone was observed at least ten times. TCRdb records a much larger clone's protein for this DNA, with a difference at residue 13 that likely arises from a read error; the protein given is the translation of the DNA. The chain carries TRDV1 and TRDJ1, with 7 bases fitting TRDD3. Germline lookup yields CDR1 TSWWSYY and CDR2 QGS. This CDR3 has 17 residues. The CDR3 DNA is TGTGCTCTTGGGGAAGAACTGGGGCTTAGGGCCACCGGTAAACTCATCTTT. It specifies CALGEELGLRATGKLIF.

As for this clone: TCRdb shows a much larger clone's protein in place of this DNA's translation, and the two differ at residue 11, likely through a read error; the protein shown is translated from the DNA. The CDR3 DNA sequence: TGTGCCTGTGACCGCTGGGGGGAAACCGATAGACTCATCTTT. Translating it yields CACDRWGETDRLIF. The J gene is TRDJ1, the V gene TRDV2, with 7 bases matching TRDD3. No J gene was available from TCRdb, and it was assigned here by a germline match of the DNA. The CDR3 totals 14 residues. Germline V CDR1 and CDR2: GEAIGNYY, EKD.